Listed here are 19 T cell receptor beta chains from one sample, sequenced in a study of T-cell memory formation after mild COVID-19. TCRdb analysed the 5' RACE reads with MiXCR anew, one entry per CDR3 protein. The sample gives fewer than 95,000 distinct CDR3 sequences, less than 15% of which show up once; roughly two fifths is in the top ten. Sequencing used PBMCs or a T cell subset sorted from them (not recorded which). The receptors originated from a man aged 18-30 years who had mild COVID-19 (a few samples of this study predate the infection). Cell type and time point are not known.

The rearrangement uses TRBV7-9 and TRBJ2-3, with 10 bases identical to TRBD2. The CDR3 runs 15 residues. CDR1 is SEHNR and CDR2 is FQNEAQ in the germline V gene (reference sequence). The V segment lost 1 base and the J segment 3 bases; nucleotides outside the gene matches: 1. The CDR3 protein is CASSLVAGGTDTQYF. CDR3 nucleotide sequence: TGTGCCAGCAGCTTAGTAGCGGGGGGAACAGATACGCAGTATTTT.

This clonotype was found many times. The chain has TRBV29-1 and TRBJ2-1; D not certain. With 8 bases removed from V and 0 bases from J, the gap between germline ends came to 11 bases. The CDR3 totals 13 residues. CDR1 is SQVTM, CDR2 ANQGSEA, per germline. The DNA for the CDR3 is TGCAGCTCGTCCATGAGCTCCTACAATGAGCAGTTCTTC. Amino acid sequence: CSSSMSSYNEQFF.

This chain links TRBV29-1 with TRBJ1-3; D gene ambiguous. Germline V lookup: CDR1 SQVTM, CDR2 ANQGSEA. The V and J ends lost 7 bases and 3 bases respectively, with 16 bases between them. The CDR3 has 14 residues. The CDR3 spells CSGGWGTDGNTIYF. The CDR3 nucleotides read TGCAGCGGTGGGTGGGGTACCGATGGAAACACCATATATTTT.

There are many counts of this clonotype. J is TRBJ2-1 and V is TRBV29-1; D unresolved. The CDR3 spans 13 residues. V lost 0 bases and J 1 base, leaving 4 bases between the germline ends. Germline assignment: CDR1 SQVTM and CDR2 ANQGSEA. CDR3 residues: CSVEDRSYNEQFF. As DNA, the CDR3 is TGCAGCGTTGAAGACAGGTCCTACAATGAGCAGTTCTTC.

The gene calls are TRBV28 and TRBJ2-3; 8 bases line up with TRBD1. The junction had 3 bases not matched to a gene; V was cut back by 2 bases and J by 2 bases. The CDR3 sequence is 15 residues long. Germline CDR1 MDHEN, CDR2 SYDVKM. The CDR3 sequence is CASSLGTGHTDTQYF. The CDR3 nucleotides read TGTGCCAGCAGTTTAGGGACAGGCCACACAGATACGCAGTATTTT.

The rearrangement joins TRBV4-1 to TRBJ1-6; D gene uncertain. This CDR3 has 15 amino acids. Germline V lookup: CDR1 MGHRA, CDR2 YSYEKL. Trimming took off 4 bases at V and 7 bases at J, with 14 bases between the two ends. CDR3 residues: CASSPIQGRNSPLHF. CDR3 coding DNA: TGCGCCAGCAGCCCGATTCAAGGGAGAAATTCACCCCTCCACTTT.

The chain combines TRBV18 with TRBJ2-3, with 7 bases identical to TRBD1. Germline trimming cut 3 bases from V and 2 bases from J; bases unmatched to any gene: 5. The CDR3 extends over 15 amino acids. Germline V gene data show CDR1 as KGHSH and CDR2 as LQKENI. The CDR3 here is CASSPTGAPTDTQYF. The CDR3 bases are TGTGCCAGCTCACCCACAGGGGCCCCCACAGATACGCAGTATTTT.

The V gene is TRBV12-3 or TRBV12-4, the J gene TRBJ2-3; a weak D match, TRBD2 (6 bases). The V and J ends lost 3 bases and 6 bases respectively, with 13 bases between them. The CDR3 covers 14 residues. As DNA, the CDR3 is TGTGCCAGCAGTTTGGGAGGCAGGGCGGATACGCAGTATTTT. This gives the protein CASSLGGRADTQYF.

This clonotype was counted only a few times. This chain connects TRBV7-9 to TRBJ2-1, with TRBD2 matching over 7 bases. Germline CDR1 and CDR2: SEHNR and FQNEAQ (reference sequence). The CDR3 is 16 amino acids. Trimming removed 5 bases from V and 5 bases from J; junction bases left unmatched: 12. CDR3 in DNA: TGTGCCAGCAGCCCACCCGTATTAGCGGGTCACAATGAGCAGTTCTTC. This gives the protein CASSPPVLAGHNEQFF.

The chain employs TRBV12-5 and TRBJ1-5, with a tentative D call TRBD1 (5 bases). The CDR3 length is 14 residues. Germline V gene lookup returns CDR1 LGHNT and CDR2 FRNRAP. The V end lost 1 base, the J end lost 4 bases, and 8 bases lay between the germline ends. CDR3 loop: CASGLGQINQPQHF. CDR3 coding DNA: TGTGCTAGTGGTTTGGGACAGATTAATCAGCCCCAGCATTTT.

The chain is built from TRBV20-1 and TRBJ2-2; tentatively, D is TRBD2 (5 bases). Looked up from germline, CDR1 is DFQATT and CDR2 is SNEGSKA (reference sequence). This CDR3 has 15 residues. The V end was cut by 5 bases, the J end by 5 bases, with 18 bases between. The CDR3 DNA reads as TGCAGTGCTTACTACGGGGAGAGTAGGACCGGGGAGCTGTTTTTT. Amino acid sequence: CSAYYGESRTGELFF.

Only a few counts were recorded for this clonotype. The chain recombines TRBV4-3 with TRBJ2-5; D gene uncertain. Trimming shortened V by 0 bases and J by 1 base, and 9 bases separated the two germline ends. Germline CDR1 reads LGHNA; CDR2 reads YSLEER. This CDR3 spans 15 amino acids. DNA of the CDR3: TGCGCCAGCAGCCAAGATCTTACCAGCCAAGAGACCCAGTACTTC. Protein product: CASSQDLTSQETQYF.

This clonotype was observed many times. This chain links TRBV9 with TRBJ2-3, with no clear D. CDR1 is SGDLS, CDR2 YYNGEE, per germline. The V gene lost 0 bases and the J gene lost 2 bases, with 16 bases spanning the gap. The CDR3 spans 17 residues. This CDR3 is CASSVGEVVLNTDTQYF. In DNA, the CDR3 is TGTGCCAGCAGCGTAGGCGAGGTGGTTTTGAACACAGATACGCAGTATTTT.

V usage is TRBV10-2 and J usage is TRBJ2-1; D uncertain. Germline CDR1 reads WSHSY; CDR2 reads SAAADI. The CDR3 spans 13 residues. V was clipped by 1 base and J by 5 bases, with 6 bases between them. This chain's CDR3 is CASSELGNNEQFF. Written as DNA, the CDR3 is TGCGCCAGCAGTGAGTTGGGTAACAATGAGCAGTTCTTC.

The chain couples TRBV11-3 to TRBJ2-2, with 8 nucleotides matching TRBD1. The germline V gene encodes CDR1 SGHNT and CDR2 YENEEA. V was pared by 3 bases and J by 2 bases, with 5 bases of the junction left unmatched. The CDR3 runs 16 residues. CDR3 residues: CASSLRQGINTGELFF. Written as DNA, the CDR3 is TGTGCCAGCAGCTTGAGACAGGGGATTAACACCGGGGAGCTGTTTTTT.

In this sample, this clonotype turned up a few times. The chain has TRBV10-3 and TRBJ2-7; 7 positions match TRBD1. Germline V CDR1 and CDR2: ENHRY, SYGVKD. This CDR3 is 13 amino acids long. DNA for the CDR3: TGTGCCATCCGTGACAGGGCAACCTACGAGCAGTACGTC. It encodes CAIRDRATYEQYV.

The chain employs TRBV7-2 and TRBJ2-5, with 10 bases lining up with TRBD2. This CDR3 is 18 amino acids long. The germline gives CDR1 SGHTA, CDR2 FQGNSA. The trim removed 5 bases at V and 5 bases at J, leaving 17 bases unmatched. CDR3 loop: CASSHPRGSGGPGETQYF. CDR3 DNA sequence: TGTGCCAGCAGCCACCCGCGTGGTAGCGGGGGGCCTGGTGAGACCCAGTACTTC.

The rearrangement uses TRBV20-1 and TRBJ1-2, with 7 positions matching TRBD1. Trimming removed 7 bases from V and 6 bases from J; junction bases left unmatched: 11. Germline CDR1 reads DFQATT; CDR2 reads SNEGSKA (reference sequence). The length of the CDR3 is 13 residues. CDR3 bases: TGCAGTGTTCCCCACCTCGGGACAGATGGCTACACCTTC. Translating it yields CSVPHLGTDGYTF.

This clonotype appeared a few times. The rearrangement joins TRBV6-5 to TRBJ2-1, with 11 bases aligning to TRBD2. The CDR3 is made up of 16 amino acids. The ends lost 8 bases at V and 2 bases at J; junction bases unmatched: 8. CDR1 and CDR2 (germline): MNHEY, SVGAGI. The CDR3 protein is CASSGVAGGTYNEQFF. CDR3 DNA: TGTGCCAGCTCAGGAGTAGCGGGGGGGACCTACAATGAGCAGTTCTTC.